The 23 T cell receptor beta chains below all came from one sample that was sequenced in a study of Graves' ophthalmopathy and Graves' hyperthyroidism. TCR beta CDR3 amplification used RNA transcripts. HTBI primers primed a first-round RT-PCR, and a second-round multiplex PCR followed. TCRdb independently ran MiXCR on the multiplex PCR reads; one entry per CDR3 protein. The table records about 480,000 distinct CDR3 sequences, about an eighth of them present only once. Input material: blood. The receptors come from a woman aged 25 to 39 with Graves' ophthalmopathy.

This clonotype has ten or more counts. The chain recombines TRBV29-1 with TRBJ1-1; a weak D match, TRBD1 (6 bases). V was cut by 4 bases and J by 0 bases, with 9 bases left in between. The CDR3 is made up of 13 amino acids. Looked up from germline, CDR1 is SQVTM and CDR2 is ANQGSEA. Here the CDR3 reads CSVGGPLNTEAFF. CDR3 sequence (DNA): TGCAGCGTTGGGGGGCCTCTGAACACTGAAGCTTTCTTT.

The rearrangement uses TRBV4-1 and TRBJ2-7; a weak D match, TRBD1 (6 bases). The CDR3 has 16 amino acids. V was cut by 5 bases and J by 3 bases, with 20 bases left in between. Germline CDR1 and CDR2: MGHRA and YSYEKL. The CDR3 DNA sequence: TGCGCCAGCAGCAAAACCCCCGGGACATCTTACTACGAGCAGTACTTC. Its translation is CASSKTPGTSYYEQYF.

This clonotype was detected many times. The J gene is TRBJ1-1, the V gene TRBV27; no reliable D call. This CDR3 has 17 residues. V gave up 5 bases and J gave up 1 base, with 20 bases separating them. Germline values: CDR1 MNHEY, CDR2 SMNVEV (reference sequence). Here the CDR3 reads CASSPRGTRGSNTEAFF. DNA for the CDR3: TGTGCCAGCAGTCCAAGAGGCACGCGGGGATCGAACACTGAAGCTTTCTTT.

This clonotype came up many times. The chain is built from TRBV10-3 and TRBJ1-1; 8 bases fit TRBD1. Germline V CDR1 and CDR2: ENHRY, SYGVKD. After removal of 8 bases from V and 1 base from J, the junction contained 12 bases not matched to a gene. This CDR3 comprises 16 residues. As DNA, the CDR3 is TGTGCCATCGAAAGACCTACCGGGACAGGGAACACTGAAGCTTTCTTT. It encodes CAIERPTGTGNTEAFF.

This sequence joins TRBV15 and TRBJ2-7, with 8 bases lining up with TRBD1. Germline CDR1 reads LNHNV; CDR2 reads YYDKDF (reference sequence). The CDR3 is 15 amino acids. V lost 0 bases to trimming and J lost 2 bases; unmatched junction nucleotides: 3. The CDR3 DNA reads TGTGCCACCAGCAGAGATCAGGGGGCCACCTACGAGCAGTACTTC. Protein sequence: CATSRDQGATYEQYF.

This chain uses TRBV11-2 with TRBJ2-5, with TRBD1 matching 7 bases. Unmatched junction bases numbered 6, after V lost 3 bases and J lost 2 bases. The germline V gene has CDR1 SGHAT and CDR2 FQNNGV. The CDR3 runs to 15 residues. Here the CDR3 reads CASSLSPGGQETQYF. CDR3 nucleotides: TGTGCCAGCAGCTTGTCCCCAGGGGGACAAGAGACCCAGTACTTC.

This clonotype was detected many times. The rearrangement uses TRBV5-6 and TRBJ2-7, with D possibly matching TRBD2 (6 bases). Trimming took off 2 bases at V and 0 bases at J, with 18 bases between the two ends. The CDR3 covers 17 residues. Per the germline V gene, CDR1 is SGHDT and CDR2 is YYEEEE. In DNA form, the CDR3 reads TGTGCCAGCAGCTTAGCTCGTCGGGGGAGCAGCTCCTACGAGCAGTACTTC. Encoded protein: CASSLARRGSSSYEQYF.

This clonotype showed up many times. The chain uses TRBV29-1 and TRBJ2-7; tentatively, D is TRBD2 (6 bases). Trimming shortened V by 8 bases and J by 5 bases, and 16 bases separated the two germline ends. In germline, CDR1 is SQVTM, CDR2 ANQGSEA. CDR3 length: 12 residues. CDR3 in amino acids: CSLQAGWDEQYF. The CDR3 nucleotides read TGCAGCCTACAGGCGGGGTGGGACGAGCAGTACTTC.

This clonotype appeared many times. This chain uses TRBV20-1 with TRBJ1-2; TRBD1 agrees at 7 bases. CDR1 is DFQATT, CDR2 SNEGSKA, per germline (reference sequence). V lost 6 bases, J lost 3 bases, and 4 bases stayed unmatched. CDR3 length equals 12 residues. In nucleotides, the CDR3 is TGCAGTGCCCGGGACAGCCACTATGGCTACACCTTC. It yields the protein CSARDSHYGYTF.

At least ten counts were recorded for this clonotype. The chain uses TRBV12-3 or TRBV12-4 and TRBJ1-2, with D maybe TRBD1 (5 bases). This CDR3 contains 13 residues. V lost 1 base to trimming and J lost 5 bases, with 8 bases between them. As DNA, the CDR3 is TGTGCCAGCAGTTTAGACGGGGCTTATGGCTACACCTTC. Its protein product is CASSLDGAYGYTF.

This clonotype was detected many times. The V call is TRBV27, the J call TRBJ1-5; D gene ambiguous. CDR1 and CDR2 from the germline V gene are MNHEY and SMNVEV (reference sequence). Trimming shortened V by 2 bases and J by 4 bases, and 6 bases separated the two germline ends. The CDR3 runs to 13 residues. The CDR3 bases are TGTGCCAGCAGTTTAGCGGAGAATCAGCCCCAGCATTTT. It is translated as CASSLAENQPQHF.

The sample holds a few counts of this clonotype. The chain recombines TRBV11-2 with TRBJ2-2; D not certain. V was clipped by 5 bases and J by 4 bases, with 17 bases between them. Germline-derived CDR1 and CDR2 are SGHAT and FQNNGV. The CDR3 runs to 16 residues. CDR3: CASSQISTKGTGELFF. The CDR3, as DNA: TGTGCCAGCAGCCAGATCAGCACAAAGGGCACCGGGGAGCTGTTTTTT.

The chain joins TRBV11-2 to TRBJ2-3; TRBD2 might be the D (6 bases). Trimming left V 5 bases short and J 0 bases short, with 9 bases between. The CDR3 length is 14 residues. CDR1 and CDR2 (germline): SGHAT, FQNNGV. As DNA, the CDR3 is TGTGCCAGCAGCCCGGCGGGGAGCACAGATACGCAGTATTTT. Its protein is CASSPAGSTDTQYF. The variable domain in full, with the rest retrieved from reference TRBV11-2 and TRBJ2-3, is EAGVAQSPRYKIIEKRQSVAFWCNPISGHATLYWYQQILGQGPKLLIQFQNNGVVDDSQLPKDRFSAERLKGVDSTLKIQPAKLEDSAVYLCASSPAGSTDTQYFGPGTRLTVL.

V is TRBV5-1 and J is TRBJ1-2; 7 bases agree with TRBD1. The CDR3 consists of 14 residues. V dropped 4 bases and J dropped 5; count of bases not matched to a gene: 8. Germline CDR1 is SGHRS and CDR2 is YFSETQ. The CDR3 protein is CASSKGQIEYGYTF. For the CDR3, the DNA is TGCGCCAGCAGCAAGGGACAGATCGAGTATGGCTACACCTTC.

CDR3 coding DNA: TGTGCCAGCAGTTTATGGGTCCAGGGAGCTGAAGCTTTCTTT. It specifies CASSLWVQGAEAFF. This chain joins TRBV28 and TRBJ1-1; possibly TRBD1 for D (5 bases). The V and J ends lost 0 bases and 6 bases respectively, with 11 bases between them. This CDR3 spans 14 amino acids. The germline V gene has CDR1 MDHEN and CDR2 SYDVKM.

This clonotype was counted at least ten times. CDR3 sequence: CAWRVGQLVTEAFF. The DNA for the CDR3 is TGTGCCTGGAGAGTTGGACAGCTAGTCACTGAAGCTTTCTTT. The chain is built from TRBV30 and TRBJ1-1, with a possible D match to TRBD1 (6 bases). In germline, CDR1 is GTSNPN, CDR2 SVGIG (reference sequence). The CDR3 has 14 amino acids. V gave up 3 bases and J gave up 4 bases, with 15 bases separating them.

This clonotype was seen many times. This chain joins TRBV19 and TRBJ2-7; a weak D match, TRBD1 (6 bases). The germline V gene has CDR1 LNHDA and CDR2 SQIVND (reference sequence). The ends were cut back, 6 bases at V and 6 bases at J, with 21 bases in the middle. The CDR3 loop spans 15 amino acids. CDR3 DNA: TGTGCCAGTAGCCCATCGGGGCAGGGGCGAAGCGAGCAGTACTTC. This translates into CASSPSGQGRSEQYF.

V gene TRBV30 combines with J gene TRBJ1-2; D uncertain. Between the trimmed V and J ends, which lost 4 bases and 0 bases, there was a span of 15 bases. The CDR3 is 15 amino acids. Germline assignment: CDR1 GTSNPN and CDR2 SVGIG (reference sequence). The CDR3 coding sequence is TGTGCCTGGAAAAATCCCGGACGGGCTAACTATGGCTACACCTTC. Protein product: CAWKNPGRANYGYTF.

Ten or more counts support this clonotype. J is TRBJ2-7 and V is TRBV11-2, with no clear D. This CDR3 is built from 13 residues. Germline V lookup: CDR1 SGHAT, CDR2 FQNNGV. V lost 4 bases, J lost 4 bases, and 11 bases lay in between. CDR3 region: CASSYTGRYEQYF. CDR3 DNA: TGTGCCAGCAGCTATACCGGTAGATACGAGCAGTACTTC.

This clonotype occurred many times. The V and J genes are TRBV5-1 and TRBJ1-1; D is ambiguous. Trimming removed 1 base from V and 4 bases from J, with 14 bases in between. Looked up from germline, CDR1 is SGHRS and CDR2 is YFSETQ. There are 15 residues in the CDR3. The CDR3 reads CASSLSGSTVTEAFF. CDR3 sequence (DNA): TGCGCCAGCAGCTTGTCCGGCAGTACGGTCACTGAAGCTTTCTTT.

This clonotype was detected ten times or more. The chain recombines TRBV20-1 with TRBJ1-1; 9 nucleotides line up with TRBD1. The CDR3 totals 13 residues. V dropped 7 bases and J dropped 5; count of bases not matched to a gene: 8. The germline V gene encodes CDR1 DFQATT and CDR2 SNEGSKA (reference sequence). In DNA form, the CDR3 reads TGCAGTGGAAGAACAGGGGGCGCGACTGAAGCTTTCTTT. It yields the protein CSGRTGGATEAFF.

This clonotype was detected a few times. The CDR3 is CASSSSGPFLSYEQYF. In DNA form, the CDR3 reads TGTGCCAGCAGTTCAAGTGGTCCTTTTCTATCCTACGAGCAGTACTTC. J is TRBJ2-7 and V is TRBV6-5; D not resolved. The V and J ends lost 4 bases and 1 base respectively, with 17 bases between them. The CDR3 length is 16 residues. Germline CDR1 is MNHEY and CDR2 is SVGAGI.

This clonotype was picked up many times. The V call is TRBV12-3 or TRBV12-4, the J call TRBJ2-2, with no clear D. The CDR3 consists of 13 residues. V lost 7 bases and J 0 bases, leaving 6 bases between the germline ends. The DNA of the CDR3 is TGTGCCAGCAATAGACCGAACACCGGGGAGCTGTTTTTT. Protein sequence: CASNRPNTGELFF.